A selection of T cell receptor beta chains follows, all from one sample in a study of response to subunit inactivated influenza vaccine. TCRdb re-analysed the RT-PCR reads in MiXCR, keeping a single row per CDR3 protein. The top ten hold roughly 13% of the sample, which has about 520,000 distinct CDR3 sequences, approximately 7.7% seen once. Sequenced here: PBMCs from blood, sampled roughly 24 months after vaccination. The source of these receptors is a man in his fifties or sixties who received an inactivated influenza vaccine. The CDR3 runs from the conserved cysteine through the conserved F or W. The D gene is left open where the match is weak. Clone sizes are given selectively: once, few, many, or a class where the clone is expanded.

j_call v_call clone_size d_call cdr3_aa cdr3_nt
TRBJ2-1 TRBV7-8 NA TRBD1 CASSSQGAVYNEQFF TGTGCCAGCAGCTCGCAGGGGGCGGTCTACAATGAGCAGTTCTTC
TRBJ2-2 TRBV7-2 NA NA CASSLAGAFTGELFF TGTGCCAGCAGCTTAGCAGGGGCCTTTACCGGGGAGCTGTTTTTT
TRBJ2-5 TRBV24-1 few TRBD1 CATSDFRTGLETQYF TGTGCCACCAGTGATTTTAGGACAGGGCTAGAGACCCAGTACTTC
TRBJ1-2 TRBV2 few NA CASSESADSNYGYTF TGTGCCAGCAGTGAAAGTGCGGACTCTAACTATGGCTACACCTTC
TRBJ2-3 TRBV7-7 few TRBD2 CASSPLPGLAVDTQYF TGTGCCAGCAGCCCACTCCCCGGACTAGCAGTAGATACGCAGTATTTT
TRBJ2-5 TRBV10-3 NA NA CAISESRGQETQYF TGTGCCATCAGTGAGTCGAGAGGACAAGAGACCCAGTACTTC
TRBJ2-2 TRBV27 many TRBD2 CASSGLMGLAGGELFF TGTGCCAGCAGTGGACTAATGGGACTAGCGGGAGGGGAGCTGTTTTTT
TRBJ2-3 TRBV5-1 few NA CASSYSGAASTDTQYF TGCGCCAGCAGCTACTCGGGAGCGGCAAGCACAGATACGCAGTATTTT
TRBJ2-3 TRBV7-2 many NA CASSLSPPRRGTDTQYF TGTGCCAGCAGTTTAAGCCCTCCCCGCCGCGGGACAGATACGCAGTATTTT
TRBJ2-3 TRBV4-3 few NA CASSRSRSDTQYF TGCGCCAGCAGCCGGAGTAGGTCGGATACGCAGTATTTT
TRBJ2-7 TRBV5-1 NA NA CASSLAGIIGEQYF TGCGCCAGCAGCTTGGCCGGGATCATCGGGGAGCAGTACTTC
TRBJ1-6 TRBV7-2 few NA CASSLEAVFRDSPLHF TGTGCCAGCAGCTTAGAGGCAGTTTTTAGGGATTCACCCCTCCACTTT
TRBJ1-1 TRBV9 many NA CASSVVTVMNTEAFF TGTGCCAGCAGCGTAGTCACGGTCATGAACACTGAAGCTTTCTTT
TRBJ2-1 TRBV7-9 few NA CASSNAGGTFF TGTGCCAGCAGCAATGCTGGGGGCACGTTCTTC
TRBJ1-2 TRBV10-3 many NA CAISDKRKEGSNYGYTF TGTGCCATCAGTGACAAGAGGAAGGAGGGGTCCAACTATGGCTACACCTTC
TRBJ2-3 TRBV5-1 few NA CASSRGPWPSTDTQYF TGCGCCAGCAGCCGGGGCCCCTGGCCTAGCACAGATACGCAGTATTTT
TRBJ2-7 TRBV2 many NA CASSALNYEQYF TGTGCCAGCAGTGCGCTCAACTACGAGCAGTACTTC
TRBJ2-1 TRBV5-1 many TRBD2 CASSVGTSGNNEQFF TGCGCCAGCAGCGTCGGGACTAGCGGGAACAATGAGCAGTTCTTC